This T cell receptor beta chain was observed in a study of blood T cell repertoires in COVID-19 (dated by TCRdb to 2018 to 2021). About the full investigation: The collaborator samples originated in the United States, Italy and Spain and spanned the acute and convalescent phases of COVID-19. Deeply sampled blood TCRbeta repertoires from subjects exposed to, actively infected with, or recovered from COVID-19 were included in the dataset. Where available, HLA class I and class II types were obtained from metadata supplied by the sample provider rather than from assay-based typing. The repertoires were made available in a free public database intended to serve as a resource for research on the immune response to SARS-CoV-2. A de-identified subject ID, COVID-19 status, age in years and sex were almost always included in the sample metadata. The samples were drawn from two sources: the first 160 participants of the ongoing ImmuneRACE study, and 1,200 or so subjects contributed by 6 global collaborators. The material from the prospective study consisted of cDNA or gDNA derived from T cells, B-cell-depleted T cells, or PBMCs. Summary of the overall study and its limitations: The quantity of clinical and demographic metadata differed by source and by participant and was supplied without curation.

Collaborating institutions collected whole blood in K2EDTA tubes following their own protocols. Collaborator samples were shipped for TCRbeta analysis as frozen whole blood, isolated PBMCs, or DNA extracted from either sample type. The germline V gene sets CDR1 to SGDLS and CDR2 to YYNGEE. The CDR3 covers 17 residues, taking in both the cysteine and the phenylalanine. Just the 51-base CDR3 DNA is kept, in frame starting at base 1. At the junction V is shortened by 4 bases and J by 4 bases; bases outside the gene matches: 14. Concerning this clone: Its target antigen remains unknown. The sample holds no much larger clone one base away, and base qualities are not on file.

TCRbeta CDR3 regions were amplified from genomic DNA by means of the immunoSEQ Assay, a bias-controlled multiplex PCR. The study's processing was this. The number of nucleated cells in each sample was estimated by amplification of reference gene primers within the assay. To quantify the absolute abundance of each unique TCRbeta CDR3 rearrangement, sequence reads were collapsed and filtered. Productive Simpson clonality was computed per sample as the square root of Simpson's diversity index over productive rearrangements. Drawn from immuneACCESS, this table holds only the in-frame rearrangements with V and J called that TCRdb kept. Clones are partly lost; checked studies trace under half to an unresolved V gene and leave the rest unexplained. From that table come the V and J calls and clone size; the DNA was used to work out D and trimming. The sample table contains 95,000 to 150,000 clones; only one count was recorded for roughly 87% of them. 11% of the sample is in the top ten clones.

Sequenced: peripheral blood. The TCR originated in a man at least 80 years old with acute or convalescent COVID-19. The sequence joins TRBV9 to TRBJ1-3; the junction holds 7 bases that match TRBD1. The CDR3 sequence is CASSKLVTGSSGNTIYF. The sequence in DNA is TGTGCCAGCAGCAAGCTTGTGACAGGGTCTAGCGGAAACACCATATATTTT.